This T cell receptor (beta chain) originates from a study of blood T cells in healthy people across ages. This clonotype was picked up one time. Sample-barcoded 5' priming and a J-beta primer mix drove a second PCR of 7 to 11 cycles. Carrying 12 random nucleotides, a template-switch adaptor labeled each individual cDNA molecule. TCRdb redid the calling of the 5' RACE reads with MiXCR, one entry per CDR3 protein. Of about 680,000 distinct CDR3 sequences in the sample, roughly 50% were seen once. The CDR3 extends over 13 amino acids. Germline CDR1 DFQATT, CDR2 SNEGSKA (reference sequence). Trimming pared 3 bases from V and 1 base from J, leaving 10 bases between.

This rearrangement joins TRBV20-1 to TRBJ2-7; D call uncertain. Sequencing was done on a sample of blood. This sequence originates from a woman aged 60-75 years in good health. The CDR3 DNA sequence: TGCAGTGCTAGTGACCGTCCGTCCTACGAGCAGTACTTC. Amino acids: CSASDRPSYEQYF.